This T cell receptor (beta chain) was captured in a study of cytomegalovirus exposure and HLA in healthy donors. The primer mix had 60 Vbeta and 13 Jbeta primers. The assay was immunoSEQ multiplex PCR, and TCRdb's table has in-frame clones only and misses some. Here the sample spans 65,000 to 85,000 clones, roughly 82% being singletons. Notes on the study in general: Researchers counted around 170 TCR beta chains as cytomegalovirus-associated. An analysis done earlier found most TCR beta V segments productive about 87% or about 30% of the time. In vitro work confirmed that three CMV-associated chains recognize CMV antigens.

A remark on this clone: Its target is not known.

Material for sequencing was PBMCs. The receptor comes from a male donor in good health and CMV-seropositive.

The CDR3 DNA is TGTGCCAGCTCACCCCACAGGGGAGATACGCAGTATTTT. Its protein is CASSPHRGDTQYF. The chain employs TRBV18 and TRBJ2-3; 7 nucleotides agree with TRBD1. V lost 3 bases to trimming and J lost 5 bases; unmatched junction nucleotides: 2. This CDR3 contains 13 residues. Germline V gives CDR1 KGHSH, CDR2 LQKENI.